This T cell receptor beta chain was found in a study of T cells in localized non-small cell lung cancer. Data came from immunoSEQ multiplex PCR; TCRdb stores just in-frame clones and leaves some out. The sample has tens of thousands of clones, about nine tenths seen once. About this clone: Its cognate antigen is unknown.

Overall study findings and caveats: Greater T cell density in blood accompanied longer overall survival. Uninvolved adjacent lung showed peak T cell clonality, exceeding tumor. It remains possible that heterogeneity exists, since only one tumor region was sequenced.

Per the germline V gene, CDR1 is MNHEY and CDR2 is SMNVEV (reference sequence). The CDR3 has 14 residues. With V trimmed by 5 bases and J by 3 bases, 3 bases remained unmatched. This TCR came from a male donor aged 60 or over with stage III squamous cell lung carcinoma. The chain combines TRBV27 with TRBJ2-7; 11 nucleotides agree with TRBD1. The sequencing here drew on peripheral blood, taken before any cancer treatment. Here the CDR3 DNA reads TGTGCCAGCAGTAAGGGACAGGGGGGCTACGAGCAGTACTTC. Its translation: CASSKGQGGYEQYF.